Shown below are 6 T cell receptor beta chains from a single sample sequenced in a study of CD8 T cells in Susac syndrome. Random hexamers primed reverse transcription of about 0.5 to 1 ug RNA. TCRdb re-analysed the immunoSEQ multiplex PCR reads in MiXCR, keeping a single row per CDR3 protein. Of about 150,000 distinct CDR3 sequences listed, 85% to 95% are singletons. Specimen: CD4+ T cells from PBMCs. These receptors were taken from a human donor with Susac syndrome.

This rearrangement joins TRBV29-1 to TRBJ2-7; 8 bases agree with TRBD1. CDR1 is SQVTM, CDR2 ANQGSEA, per germline. The CDR3 covers 14 residues. The V gene end was trimmed by 6 bases and the J gene end by 3 bases; junction bases not matched to a gene: 10. CDR3 amino acids: CSVARQGFDYEQYF. CDR3 coding DNA: TGCAGCGTAGCGAGACAGGGGTTCGACTACGAGCAGTACTTC.

This clonotype was picked up a small number of times. The chain combines TRBV12-3 or TRBV12-4 with TRBJ2-6; no clear D. This CDR3 comprises 13 residues. Trimming removed 9 bases at V and 0 bases at J, with 6 bases between. The CDR3 protein is CASRDSGANVLTF. CDR3 bases: TGTGCCAGTAGGGACTCTGGGGCCAACGTCCTGACTTTC.

This chain joins TRBV10-3 and TRBJ2-3; D gene unclear. Looked up from germline, CDR1 is ENHRY and CDR2 is SYGVKD. The V end was cut by 10 bases, the J end by 6 bases, with 11 bases between. The CDR3 covers 11 residues. CDR3 sequence reads: CATASADTQYF. The CDR3 DNA follows: TGTGCCACCGCATCGGCGGATACGCAGTATTTT.

The V call is TRBV29-1, the J call TRBJ2-7; D tentatively fits TRBD1 or TRBD2 (6 bases each). The CDR3 is 12 amino acids. With 6 bases removed from V and 6 bases from J, the gap between germline ends came to 15 bases. Germline-derived CDR1 and CDR2 are SQVTM and ANQGSEA. CDR3 DNA: TGCAGCGTCACGACGGGGGCCAGCGAGCAGTACTTC. Encoded protein: CSVTTGASEQYF.

V and J are TRBV25-1 and TRBJ2-1, with 9 bases lining up with TRBD1. CDR3 length: 15 residues. Trimming at V came to 6 bases and at J to 7 bases, leaving 10 bases not matched to a gene. CDR1 is MGHDK and CDR2 is SYGVNS in the germline V gene. CDR3 DNA: TGTGCCAGCAGGGGGGGGACAGGGAAGGAAAATGAGCAGTTCTTC. This sequence encodes CASRGGTGKENEQFF. The full variable domain, with the rest looked up from reference TRBV25-1 and TRBJ2-1, is EADIYQTPRYLVIGTGKKITLECSQTMGHDKMYWYQQDPGMELHLIHYSYGVNSTEKGDLSSESTVSRIRTEHFPLTLESARPSHTSQYLCASRGGTGKENEQFFGPGTRLTVL.

The rearrangement links TRBV11-1 to TRBJ2-1; D is possibly TRBD2 (5 bases). The CDR3 has 13 residues. V dropped 2 bases and J dropped 7 bases, with 9 bases sitting between them. Germline values: CDR1 SGHAT, CDR2 FQDESV (reference sequence). The CDR3 bases are TGTGCCAGCAGCTTATTCCCGGGGAATGAGCAGTTCTTC. Translation gives CASSLFPGNEQFF.